This entry features one T cell receptor beta chain sequence. This sample was taken from a study of cytomegalovirus exposure and HLA in healthy donors. Amplification used 60 Vbeta primers and 13 Jbeta primers. Libraries were prepared by immunoSEQ multiplex PCR; TCRdb keeps only in-frame clonotypes and omits some of them. The table has hundreds of thousands of clones, 70% to 85% seen once. Germline lookup yields CDR1 MDHEN and CDR2 SYDVKM. V was trimmed by 9 bases and J by 3 bases, leaving 17 bases between them. The length of the CDR3 is 14 residues. The receptor comes from a male donor in good health and CMV-seronegative. Input material: PBMCs. The chain combines TRBV28 with TRBJ2-5; possibly TRBD2 for D (6 bases). CDR3 loop: CASMPGGGKETQYF. The CDR3 DNA reads as TGTGCCAGTATGCCCGGGGGAGGAAAAGAGACCCAGTACTTC.